This T cell receptor beta chain was found in a study of neurological immune-mediated disorders. Time point defined: technical triplicate 3. Preparation of the unsorted libraries drew on 2 million PBMCs stored at -80 C. A single record per CDR3 protein comes from TCRdb applying MiXCR to the 5' RACE reads. Seen here are some 48,000 distinct CDR3 sequences, around a fifth observed once, and the top ten hold about 4.7%. Study-level points and caveats: It was HTLV-1-associated myelopathy that showed the most TCR clonal expansion, while multiple sclerosis showed the least, falling below healthy controls.

This clonotype occurred many times. As yet, its antigen is unknown. Per germline, CDR1 SGHAT and CDR2 FQNNGV. With V trimmed by 4 bases and J by 0 bases, 9 bases remained unmatched. CDR3 size: 18 residues. This clonotype was sampled from a man aged 60-69 years with HTLV-1-associated myelopathy (HAM/TSP). The chain links TRBV11-2 to TRBJ2-3; 11 bases are shared with TRBD2. Sequencing was done on a sample of PBMCs. The CDR3 nucleotides read TGTGCCAGCAGCTCCAGACTAGCGGGGAAAACTAGCACAGATACGCAGTATTTT. This codes for CASSSRLAGKTSTDTQYF.